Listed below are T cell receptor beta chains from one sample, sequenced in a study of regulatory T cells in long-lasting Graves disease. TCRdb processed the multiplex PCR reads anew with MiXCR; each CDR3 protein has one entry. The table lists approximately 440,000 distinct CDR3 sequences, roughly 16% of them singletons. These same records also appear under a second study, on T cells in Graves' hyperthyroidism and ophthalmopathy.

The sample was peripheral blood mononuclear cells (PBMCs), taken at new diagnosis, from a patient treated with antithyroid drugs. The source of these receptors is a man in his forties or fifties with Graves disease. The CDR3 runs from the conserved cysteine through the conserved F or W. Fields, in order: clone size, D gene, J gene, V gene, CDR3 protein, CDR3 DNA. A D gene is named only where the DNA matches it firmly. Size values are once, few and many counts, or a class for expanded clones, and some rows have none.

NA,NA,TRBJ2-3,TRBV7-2,CASSLGWDGSTDTQYF,TGTGCCAGCAGCTTAGGATGGGACGGTAGCACAGATACGCAGTATTTT
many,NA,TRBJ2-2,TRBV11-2,CASSWTRTGELFF,TGTGCCAGCAGCTGGACTCGCACCGGGGAGCTGTTTTTT
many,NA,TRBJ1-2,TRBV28,CASSLIGLKSWYGYTF,TGTGCCAGCAGTTTAATCGGACTAAAGAGCTGGTATGGCTACACCTTC
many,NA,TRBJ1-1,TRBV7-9,CASSFSGTGEAFF,TGTGCCAGCAGCTTCTCGGGCACGGGAGAAGCTTTCTTT
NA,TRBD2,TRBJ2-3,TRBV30,CAWSVPAGLAADTQYF,TGTGCCTGGAGTGTACCTGCGGGCCTAGCGGCAGATACGCAGTATTTT
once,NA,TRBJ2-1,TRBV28,CASSPSGARGGEQFF,TGCGCCAGCAGCCCTTCCGGGGCGCGCGGAGGTGAGCAGTTCTTC
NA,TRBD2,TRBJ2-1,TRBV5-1,CASSRGTSGSVRNEQFF,TGCGCCAGCAGCCGTGGGACTAGCGGGAGTGTGAGGAATGAGCAGTTCTTC
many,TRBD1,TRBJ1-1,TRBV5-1,CASSNTGTGATEAFF,TGCGCCAGCAGCAATACCGGGACAGGGGCCACTGAAGCTTTCTTT
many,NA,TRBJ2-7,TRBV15,CATSSPGRTPHEQYF,TGTGCCACCAGCAGTCCGGGACGTACCCCCCACGAGCAGTACTTC
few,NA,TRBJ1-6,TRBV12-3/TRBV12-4,CASSFGTPYNSPLHF,TGTGCCAGCAGTTTTGGGACACCCTATAATTCACCCCTCCACTTT
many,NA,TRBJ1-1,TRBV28,CASSFWQLEAFF,TGTGCCAGCAGTTTCTGGCAGCTTGAAGCTTTCTTT
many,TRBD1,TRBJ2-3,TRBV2,CASREDRGSPDTQYF,TGTGCCAGCAGAGAAGACAGGGGTTCCCCAGATACGCAGTATTTT
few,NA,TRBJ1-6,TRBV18,CASSPPPTWKGGSPLHF,TGTGCCAGCTCACCACCTCCTACGTGGAAAGGCGGCTCACCCCTCCACTTT
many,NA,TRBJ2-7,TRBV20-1,CSASKGVEQYF,TGCAGTGCTAGTAAGGGGGTCGAGCAGTACTTC
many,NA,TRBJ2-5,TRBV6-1,CASSEAQVVPETQYF,TGTGCCAGCAGTGAAGCGCAAGTAGTCCCAGAGACCCAGTACTTC
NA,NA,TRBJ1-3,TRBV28,CASSLSGAPRGNTIYF,TGTGCCAGCAGTTTGTCGGGAGCTCCCAGGGGAAACACCATATATTTT
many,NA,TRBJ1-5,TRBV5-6,CASSLTSREIYSNQPQHF,TGTGCCAGCAGCTTGACCTCCAGGGAGATTTATAGCAATCAGCCCCAGCATTTT
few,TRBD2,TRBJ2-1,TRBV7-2,CASGEPGRARNEQFF,TGTGCCAGCGGCGAACCCGGGAGGGCCCGAAATGAGCAGTTCTTC
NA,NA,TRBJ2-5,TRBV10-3,CAIRDTGTREETQYF,TGTGCCATCAGGGATACCGGGACAAGGGAAGAGACCCAGTACTTC
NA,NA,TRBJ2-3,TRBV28,CASSLYPPMGTDTQYF,TGTGCCAGCAGTTTATATCCTCCGATGGGCACAGATACGCAGTATTTT
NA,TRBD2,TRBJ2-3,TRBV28,CASSFGTSGSRTDTQYF,TGTGCCAGCAGCTTCGGGACTAGCGGGAGTCGGACAGATACGCAGTATTTT
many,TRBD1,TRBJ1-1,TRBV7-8,CASSFTGVAGTEAFF,TGTGCCAGCAGCTTTACAGGGGTTGCAGGCACTGAAGCTTTCTTT
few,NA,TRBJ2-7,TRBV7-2,CASSLFNEQYF,TGTGCCAGCAGCTTATTCAACGAGCAGTACTTC
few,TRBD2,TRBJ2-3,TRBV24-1,CATSDRRTSGRAGTDTQYF,TGTGCCACCAGTGACCGCCGGACTAGCGGGAGGGCCGGCACAGATACGCAGTATTTT
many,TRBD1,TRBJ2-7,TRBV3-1,CASSRRTGISYEQYF,TGTGCCAGCAGTCGAAGGACAGGGATATCCTACGAGCAGTACTTC
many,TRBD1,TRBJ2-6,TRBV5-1,CASSLGQGALIPGANVLTF,TGCGCCAGCAGCTTGGGGCAGGGGGCTTTAATTCCTGGGGCCAACGTCCTGACTTTC
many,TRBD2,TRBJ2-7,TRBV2,CASSPPGTSRNEQYF,TGTGCCAGCAGTCCTCCCGGGACTAGTCGTAACGAGCAGTACTTC
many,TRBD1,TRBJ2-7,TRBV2,CASSEEGQGVYEQYF,TGTGCCAGCAGTGAAGAGGGTCAGGGGGTCTACGAGCAGTACTTC
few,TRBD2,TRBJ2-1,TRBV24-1,CATSDRGTSGRRNEQFF,TGTGCCACCAGTGACCGAGGGACTAGCGGGAGGAGGAATGAGCAGTTCTTC
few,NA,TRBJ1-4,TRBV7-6,CATSFTDATNEKLFF,TGTGCCACCAGCTTTACGGACGCAACTAATGAAAAACTGTTTTTT
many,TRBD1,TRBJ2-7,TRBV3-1,CASSHAGLGQGLLEQYF,TGTGCCAGCAGCCACGCCGGGTTGGGACAGGGGCTACTCGAGCAGTACTTC
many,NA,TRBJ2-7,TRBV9,CASSASSIHSYEQYF,TGTGCCAGCAGCGCATCTAGCATACACTCCTACGAGCAGTACTTC
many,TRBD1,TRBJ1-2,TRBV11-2,CASSSPETGIYGYTF,TGTGCCAGCAGCTCGCCTGAGACAGGGATCTATGGCTACACCTTC
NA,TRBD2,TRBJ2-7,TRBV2,CASSPRASGRDEQYF,TGTGCCAGCAGTCCGCGGGCGAGCGGGAGAGATGAGCAGTACTTC
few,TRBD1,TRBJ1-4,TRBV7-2,CASSFGTVREKLFF,TGTGCCAGCAGCTTCGGGACAGTTCGCGAAAAACTGTTTTTT
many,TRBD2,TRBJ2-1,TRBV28,CASSTLAGAVYNEQFF,TGTGCCAGCAGCACATTAGCGGGAGCGGTCTACAATGAGCAGTTCTTC
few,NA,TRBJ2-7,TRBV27,CASSSGGSGYEQYF,TGTGCCAGCAGCTCTGGGGGTAGCGGCTACGAGCAGTACTTC
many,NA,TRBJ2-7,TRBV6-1,CASTPTGLAHEQYF,TGTGCCAGCACCCCAACGGGGCTAGCCCACGAGCAGTACTTC
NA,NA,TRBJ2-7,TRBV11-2,CASSRLQIAHEQYF,TGTGCCAGCAGCCGACTCCAGATTGCCCACGAGCAGTACTTC
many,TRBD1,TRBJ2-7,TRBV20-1,CSASKQEDRVLLWAEQYF,TGCAGTGCTTCAAAGCAAGAGGACAGGGTACTTCTCTGGGCCGAGCAGTACTTC
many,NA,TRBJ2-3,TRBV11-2,CASSLARTQYF,TGTGCCAGCAGCTTAGCACGTACGCAGTATTTT